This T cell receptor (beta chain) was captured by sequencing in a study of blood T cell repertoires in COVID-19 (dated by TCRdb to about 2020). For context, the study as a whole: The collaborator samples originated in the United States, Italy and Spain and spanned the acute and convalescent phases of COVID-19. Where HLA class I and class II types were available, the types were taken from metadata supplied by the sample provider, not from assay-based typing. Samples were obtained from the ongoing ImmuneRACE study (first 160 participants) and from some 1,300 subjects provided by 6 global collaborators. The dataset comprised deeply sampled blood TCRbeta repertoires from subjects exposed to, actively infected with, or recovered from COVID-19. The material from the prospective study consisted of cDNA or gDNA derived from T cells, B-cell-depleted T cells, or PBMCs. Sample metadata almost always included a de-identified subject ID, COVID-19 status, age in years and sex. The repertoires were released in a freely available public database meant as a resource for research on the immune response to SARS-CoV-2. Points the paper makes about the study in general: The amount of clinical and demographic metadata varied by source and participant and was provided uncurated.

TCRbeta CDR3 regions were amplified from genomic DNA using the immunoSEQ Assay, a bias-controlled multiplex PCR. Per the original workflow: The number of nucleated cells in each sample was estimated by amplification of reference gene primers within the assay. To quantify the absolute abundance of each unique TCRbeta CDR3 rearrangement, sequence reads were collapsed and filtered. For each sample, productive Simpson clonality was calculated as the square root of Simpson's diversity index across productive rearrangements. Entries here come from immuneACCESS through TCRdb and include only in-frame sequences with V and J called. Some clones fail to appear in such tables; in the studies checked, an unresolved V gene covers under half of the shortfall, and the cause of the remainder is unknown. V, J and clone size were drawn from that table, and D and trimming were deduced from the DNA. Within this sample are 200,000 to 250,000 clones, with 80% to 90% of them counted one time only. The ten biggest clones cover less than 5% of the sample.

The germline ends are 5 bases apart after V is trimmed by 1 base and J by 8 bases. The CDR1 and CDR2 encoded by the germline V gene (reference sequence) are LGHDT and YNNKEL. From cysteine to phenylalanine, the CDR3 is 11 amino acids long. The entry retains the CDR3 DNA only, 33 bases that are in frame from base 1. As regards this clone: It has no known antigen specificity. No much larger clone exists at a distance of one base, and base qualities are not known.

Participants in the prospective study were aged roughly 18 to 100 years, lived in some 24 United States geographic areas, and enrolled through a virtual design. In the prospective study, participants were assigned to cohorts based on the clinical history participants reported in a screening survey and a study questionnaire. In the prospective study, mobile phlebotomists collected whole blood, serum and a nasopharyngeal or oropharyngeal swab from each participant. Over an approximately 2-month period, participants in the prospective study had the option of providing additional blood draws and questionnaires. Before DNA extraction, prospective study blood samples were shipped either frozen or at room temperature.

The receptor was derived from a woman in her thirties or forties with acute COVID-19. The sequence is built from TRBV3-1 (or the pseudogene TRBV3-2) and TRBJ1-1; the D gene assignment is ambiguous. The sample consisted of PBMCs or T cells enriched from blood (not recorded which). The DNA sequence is TGTGCCAGCAGCCAAGGACAAGAAGCTTTCTTT. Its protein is CASSQGQEAFF.